The 4 T cell receptor beta chains presented below share a single source sample, sequenced in a study of beta chain features in type 1 diabetes. Reverse transcription of all isolated RNA meant that expressed TCRB transcripts were sequenced. Assay used: immunoSEQ multiplex PCR; TCRdb lists only in-frame clones, some missing. The table records hundreds of thousands of clones, 7% to 9% of them present only once. The sequenced sample consisted of central memory CD4+ T cells from blood. These receptors originate from a woman under 30 in good health.

This clone was observed a handful of times. The chain couples TRBV27 to TRBJ2-6; 7 positions match TRBD1. Germline loops: CDR1 MNHEY, CDR2 SMNVEV (reference sequence). Germline trimming cut 0 bases from V and 4 bases from J; bases unmatched to any gene: 9. The CDR3 sequence is 18 residues long. This CDR3 is CASSLSRQGSAGANVLTF. The CDR3 DNA reads TGTGCCAGCAGTTTATCCCGACAGGGAAGTGCCGGGGCCAACGTCCTGACTTTC.

This clone was observed a few times. The CDR3 DNA is TGTGCCAGCAGCTTTCCGTACCAAGAGACCCAGTACTTC. This sequence encodes CASSFPYQETQYF. The chain is built from TRBV7-6 and TRBJ2-5, with D uncertain. CDR1 is SGHVS, CDR2 FNYEAQ, per germline. This CDR3 has 13 amino acids. The ends were cut back, 3 bases at V and 0 bases at J, with 5 bases in the middle.

This clone was seen only a few times. Other DNA sequences in this sample translate to the same CDR3. CDR3 DNA: TGCAGTGCCCCGGACTACAATGAGCAGTTCTTC. This encodes CSAPDYNEQFF. The V gene is TRBV20-1, the J gene TRBJ2-1; D is unresolved. Germline loops: CDR1 DFQATT, CDR2 SNEGSKA (reference sequence). CDR3 size: 11 residues. With 6 bases removed from V and 3 bases from J, the gap between germline ends came to 6 bases.

The chain employs TRBV4-2 and TRBJ2-5; D assignment may be TRBD1 or TRBD2 (5 bases each). The V end lost 0 bases, the J end lost 2 bases, and 13 bases lay between the germline ends. The CDR3 covers 16 residues. CDR1 and CDR2 (germline): LGHNA, YNFKEQ. CDR3 region: CASSQDRGGYQETQYF. The CDR3 DNA follows: TGTGCCAGCAGCCAAGATCGTGGGGGTTATCAAGAGACCCAGTACTTC.